This is a list of T cell receptor beta chains from one sample in a study of OX40 agonist ivuxolimab in advanced cancers. Clones were sequenced by immunoSEQ multiplex PCR, and TCRdb holds only the in-frame ones, with some missing. The table lists roughly 93,000 clones, approximately 80% of them singletons, with about 5.5% in the top ten. Sequenced material: CD4+ or CD8+ T cells sorted from blood, taken in a trial of the OX40 agonist ivuxolimab. All receptors come from an adult with an advanced solid tumor such as melanoma, head and neck, liver or kidney cancer. Each CDR3 is given with its conserved first and last residue. The D gene is left open where the match is weak. Clone size is given for some rows only: seen once, a few or many times, or a class if the clone is expanded.

abundance,d_gene,v_gene,j_gene,CDR3nt,CDR3aa
few,TRBD1,TRBV19,TRBJ2-5,TGTGCCAGCGGGCCGGGACAGGGGTTGGAGACCCAGTACTTC,CASGPGQGLETQYF
few,TRBD1,TRBV7-2,TRBJ1-2,TGTGCCAGCAGCCGTGGGACAGCGAACTATGGCTACACCTTC,CASSRGTANYGYTF
NA,NA,TRBV5-1,TRBJ2-2,TGCGCCAGCAGCTCCGGGACGGCAACCGGGGAGCTGTTTTTT,CASSSGTATGELFF
once,NA,TRBV6-5,TRBJ2-7,TGTGCCAGCAGTTATTCCACAGGTTCCGGGCAGTACTTC,CASSYSTGSGQYF
NA,NA,TRBV9,TRBJ2-5,TGTGCCAGCAGCGGGACAGCAGGGTTCCAAGAGACCCAGTACTTC,CASSGTAGFQETQYF
NA,NA,TRBV19,TRBJ1-2,TGTGCCAGTTGGGGGGGAGCTGGCTATGGCTACACCTTC,CASWGGAGYGYTF
NA,TRBD1,TRBV7-2,TRBJ1-1,TGTGCCAGCAGCTTATTGGCAGGGGGCAACACTGAAGCTTTCTTT,CASSLLAGGNTEAFF
once,NA,TRBV6-6,TRBJ1-5,TGTGCCAGCAGTTACTCGACCGGGGGGTCTAATCAGCCCCAGCATTTT,CASSYSTGGSNQPQHF
NA,NA,TRBV25-1,TRBJ1-1,TGTGCCAGCAGTGGGGGGACTGAAGCTTTCTTT,CASSGGTEAFF
NA,NA,TRBV5-8,TRBJ2-1,TGTGCCAGCAGCGTTCAAGTCTTC,CASSVQVF
NA,TRBD2,TRBV27,TRBJ2-5,TGTGCCAGCAGTTTTGCCGGGACTAGCGGGATCGTGTCCCAGTACTTC,CASSFAGTSGIVSQYF
NA,TRBD2,TRBV10-3,TRBJ2-5,TGTGCCATCAGTGAAAGACTAGCGGGGGGCCTCCAAGAGACCCAGTACTTC,CAISERLAGGLQETQYF
NA,NA,TRBV6-5,TRBJ1-1,TGTGCCAGCAGTTACGCCGGGGGGGGCCCTGCCTGGGCTTTCTTT,CASSYAGGGPAWAFF
NA,TRBD2,TRBV19,TRBJ2-3,TGTGCCAGTAGTATGGCTAGCGGGGGGGCAGATACGCAGTATTTT,CASSMASGGADTQYF
NA,TRBD2,TRBV19,TRBJ2-7,TGTGCCAGTAGGCTCTCTGGACTAGCGGGCGGAGAGCAGTACTTC,CASRLSGLAGGEQYF
NA,NA,TRBV30,TRBJ1-5,TGTGCCTGGAGTGTACAACCTGGAGGAAATCAGCCCCAGCATTTT,CAWSVQPGGNQPQHF
NA,TRBD2,TRBV7-9,TRBJ2-5,TGTGCCAGCAGTTTAGGACTAGCGCAAGAGACCCAGTACTTC,CASSLGLAQETQYF
NA,NA,TRBV27,TRBJ1-5,TGTGCCAGCAGTCCTCAGGGAGGCAATCAGCCCCAGCATTTT,CASSPQGGNQPQHF
few,TRBD2,TRBV6-5,TRBJ2-1,TGTGCCAGCAGTCCCGGGACTAGCGACAATGAGCAGTTCTTC,CASSPGTSDNEQFF
NA,TRBD2,TRBV6-4,TRBJ2-3,TGTGCCAGCAGTGTTATCGGGGGGGCCGCAGATACGCAGTATTTT,CASSVIGGAADTQYF
NA,NA,TRBV6-1,TRBJ1-4,TGTGCCAGCAGTGACAGGGGATATGAAAAACTGTTTTTT,CASSDRGYEKLFF
NA,TRBD1,TRBV7-2,TRBJ2-7,TGTGCCAGCAGCCGAACGGGACAGCCTTACGAGCAGTACTTC,CASSRTGQPYEQYF
NA,NA,TRBV5-1,TRBJ2-3,TGCGCCAGCAGCCCCGGACAGAGTACAGATACGCAGTATTTT,CASSPGQSTDTQYF
NA,NA,TRBV7-8,TRBJ1-2,TGTGCCAGCAGCACAAGCGGGGGGGGAGGCTACACCTTC,CASSTSGGGGYTF
NA,NA,TRBV5-1,TRBJ1-2,TGCGCCAGCAGCGCCGGCCTGAGCGGCTACACCTTC,CASSAGLSGYTF
NA,TRBD2,TRBV7-2,TRBJ2-6,TGTGCCAGCAGCATAGCGGGCCTCTCTGGGGCCAACGTCCTGACTTTC,CASSIAGLSGANVLTF
NA,NA,TRBV6-5,TRBJ2-5,TGTGCCAGCAGTTACTCGGCCCGGGAGACCCAGTACTTC,CASSYSARETQYF
NA,TRBD1,TRBV5-5,TRBJ2-3,TGTGCCAGCAGCTTGGGAATAGGACAGGGGACAGATACGCAGTATTTT,CASSLGIGQGTDTQYF
once,TRBD2,TRBV4-2,TRBJ2-1,TGTGCCAGCAGCCAAGTCACTAGCGGGAGGAATGAGCAGTTCTTC,CASSQVTSGRNEQFF
NA,TRBD2,TRBV5-1,TRBJ2-5,TGCGCCAGCAGCTTGGGCCCTAGCGGGGCCCAAGAGACCCAGTACTTC,CASSLGPSGAQETQYF
NA,TRBD2,TRBV11-2,TRBJ2-7,TGTGCCAGCAGCTTCTTCGCCAGGGAGGGCGAGCAGTACTTC,CASSFFAREGEQYF
many,TRBD1,TRBV4-2,TRBJ1-1,TGTGCCAGCAGCCCCACAGGGGGCAGGACTGAAGCTTTCTTT,CASSPTGGRTEAFF
NA,TRBD1,TRBV7-9,TRBJ1-5,TGTGCCAGCAGCTTAGGGGACAGAGCGGATGGCAATCAGCCCCAGCATTTT,CASSLGDRADGNQPQHF
few,TRBD2,TRBV5-1,TRBJ2-3,TGCGCCAGCAGCACCGCCGGGGGAGGGAGCCCAGATACGCAGTATTTT,CASSTAGGGSPDTQYF
NA,TRBD1,TRBV4-3,TRBJ2-7,TGCGCCAGCAGCCAAACTCCGGGACAGGGGTACGAGCAGTACTTC,CASSQTPGQGYEQYF
few,NA,TRBV6-6,TRBJ1-5,TGTGCCAGCACCCCTTTCCCGGGTCAGCCCCAGCATTTT,CASTPFPGQPQHF
NA,NA,TRBV6-5,TRBJ1-2,TGTGCCAGCATGGGGGGCGCGTTTGGCTACACCTTC,CASMGGAFGYTF
NA,TRBD1,TRBV6-6,TRBJ1-1,TGTGCCAGCAGTTCCAGGACAGGGGACACTGAAGCTTTCTTT,CASSSRTGDTEAFF
few,NA,TRBV19,TRBJ1-1,TGTGCCAGTAGTATGGGGGGCTTCACTGAAGCTTTCTTT,CASSMGGFTEAFF
NA,NA,TRBV5-6,TRBJ2-1,TGTGCCACCACTACAGGGTACGGCTTCGATGAGCAGTTCTTC,CATTTGYGFDEQFF
NA,TRBD2,TRBV5-6,TRBJ2-1,TGTGCCAGCAGCCCAACAGGGAGCGGGAGGTTGAATGAGCAGTTCTTC,CASSPTGSGRLNEQFF
once,TRBD2,TRBV18,TRBJ2-2,TGTGCCAGCTCACCTACTAGCGTGTCCGGGGAGCTGTTTTTT,CASSPTSVSGELFF
NA,TRBD1,TRBV27,TRBJ2-7,TGTGCCAGCACAGGGGGCTCCAGCTACGAGCAGTACTTC,CASTGGSSYEQYF
NA,NA,TRBV19,TRBJ1-2,TGTGCCAGTAGTATTGGGAAAGGTGGCTACACCTTC,CASSIGKGGYTF
NA,NA,TRBV5-6,TRBJ1-5,TGTGCCAGCAGCTTGGAGTACGCTAGCAATCAGCCCCAGCATTTT,CASSLEYASNQPQHF
few,TRBD2,TRBV13,TRBJ2-7,TGTGCCAGCAGCGCCGGGACTATAAGTTACGAGCAGTACTTC,CASSAGTISYEQYF
NA,NA,TRBV4-1,TRBJ2-7,TGCGCCAGCAGCCAAGATATTGGGATGTTGTCCTACGAGCAGTACTTC,CASSQDIGMLSYEQYF
NA,NA,TRBV14,TRBJ2-7,TGTGCCAGCAGCCAAGCGACTTCACGGGGGAAGTGGTACTTC,CASSQATSRGKWYF
NA,NA,TRBV7-9,TRBJ1-3,TGTGCCAGCAGCTTAGGATGGGACGGGCGCCTATATTTT,CASSLGWDGRLYF
NA,NA,TRBV14,TRBJ2-1,TGTGCCAGCAGCCCTAGGCGAGGAAACAATGAGCAGTTCTTC,CASSPRRGNNEQFF